A single sample is the source of the 18 T cell receptor beta chains below, sequenced in a study of blood T cell repertoires in COVID-19 (dated by TCRdb to 2018 to 2020). Preparation of the library involved the immunoSEQ multiplex PCR assay. As stored in TCRdb, this immuneACCESS dataset retains in-frame rearrangements with V and J assigned. A fraction of the clones does not appear; measured against another copy, unresolved V genes explain less than half of the discrepancy, and the remainder lacks a known reason. Within this sample are approximately 320,000 clones, with under 90% of them counted one time only. 11% of the sample belongs to the ten largest clones. Sequenced sample: peripheral blood. These receptors were collected from a woman in her twenties or thirties with COVID-19, enrolled during active disease.

In its sample, this clone was seen once. The chain employs TRBV18 and TRBJ2-3; D possibly corresponds to TRBD1 (6 bases). The CDR3 contains 15 residues. Trimming took off 2 bases at V and 6 bases at J, with 15 bases between the two ends. Germline CDR1 reads KGHSH; CDR2 reads LQKENI. CDR3: CASSPSRGSGDTQYF. The CDR3 DNA reads TGTGCCAGCTCACCATCCAGGGGTTCGGGGGATACGCAGTATTTT. The complete variable domain, with remaining parts taken from reference TRBV18 and TRBJ2-3, reads NAGVMQNPRHLVRRRGQEARLRCSPMKGHSHVYWYRQLPEEGLKFMVYLQKENIIDESGMPKERFSAEFPKEGPSILRIQQVVRGDSAAYFCASSPSRGSGDTQYFGPGTRLTVL.

The chain employs TRBV11-1 and TRBJ2-2; D perhaps matches TRBD2 (7 bases). Trimming removed 3 bases at V and 3 bases at J, with 11 bases between. The germline gives CDR1 SGHAT, CDR2 FQDESV (reference sequence). The CDR3 consists of 15 residues. The CDR3 bases are TGTGCCAGCAGCTTGGGGGGGCTTTACACCGGGGAGCTGTTTTTT. Translating gives CASSLGGLYTGELFF.

The chain uses TRBV7-9 and TRBJ2-3; D remains unclear. The CDR3 extends over 16 amino acids. Trimming left V 1 base short and J 0 bases short, with 11 bases between. Germline V gives CDR1 SEHNR, CDR2 FQNEAQ (reference sequence). CDR3: CASSLGYSYSTDTQYF. CDR3 bases: TGTGCCAGCAGCTTAGGATACTCATACAGCACAGATACGCAGTATTTT.

This chain connects TRBV6-1 to TRBJ2-3; 7 nucleotides align to TRBD1. The CDR3 totals 12 residues. Trimming took 3 bases from V and 8 from J; bases not matched to a gene: 2. Looked up from germline, CDR1 is MNHNS and CDR2 is SASEGT. For the CDR3, the DNA is TGTGCCAGCAGTGAGTACAGGGGTACGCAGTATTTT. As protein: CASSEYRGTQYF.

DNA for the CDR3: TGCGCCAGCAGGGAACAGGGGAGGACCTACGAGCAGTACTTC. Translating it yields CASREQGRTYEQYF. The chain carries TRBV10-2 and TRBJ2-7; perhaps TRBD1 as D (7 bases). Trimming shortened V by 6 bases and J by 2 bases, and 14 bases separated the two germline ends. CDR1 WSHSY and CDR2 SAAADI come from the germline V gene. The CDR3 is 14 amino acids.

The table lists this clone with a few counts. This chain joins TRBV14 and TRBJ2-1, with D perhaps matching TRBD2 (5 bases). V lost 1 base and J lost 2, with 12 bases in between. The length of the CDR3 is 16 residues. Germline-derived CDR1 and CDR2 are SGHDN and FVKESK. CDR3 sequence: CASSQGRLPPYNEQFF. CDR3 bases: TGTGCCAGCAGCCAAGGGAGGTTACCTCCCTACAATGAGCAGTTCTTC. Full variable domain (missing parts from reference TRBV14 and TRBJ2-1): EAGVTQFPSHSVIEKGQTVTLRCDPISGHDNLYWYRRVMGKEIKFLLHFVKESKQDESGMPNNRFLAERTGGTYSTLKVQPAELEDSGVYFCASSQGRLPPYNEQFFGPGTRLTVL.

This chain links TRBV5-1 with TRBJ2-3; 8 nucleotides align to TRBD2. Germline CDR1 SGHRS, CDR2 YFSETQ. This CDR3 is 16 amino acids long. Trimming at V came to 4 bases and at J to 2 bases, leaving 9 bases not matched to a gene. CDR3 in DNA: TGCGCCAGCAGCCCTGGGAGCGGGGGTTACACAGATACGCAGTATTTT. Amino acid sequence: CASSPGSGGYTDTQYF.

This chain links TRBV18 with TRBJ2-4, with D perhaps matching TRBD1 (6 bases). The V gene lost 0 bases and the J gene lost 6 bases, with 12 bases spanning the gap. This CDR3 spans 15 amino acids. Germline-derived CDR1 and CDR2 are KGHSH and LQKENI. The CDR3 loop is CASSPPTGKGNIQYF. DNA of the CDR3: TGTGCCAGCTCACCACCTACAGGGAAAGGAAACATTCAGTACTTC.

Of note for this clone: This CDR3 is also generated by other DNA sequences in the sample. This chain joins TRBV11-2 and TRBJ2-7, with 10 bases aligning to TRBD2. CDR1 and CDR2 from the germline V gene are SGHAT and FQNNGV. J gave up 2 bases and V 6 bases, and 10 bases lay outside the gene matches. The CDR3 sequence is 16 residues long. The CDR3 sequence is CASSHGLAGATYEQYF. In nucleotides, the CDR3 is TGTGCCAGCAGTCATGGGCTAGCGGGGGCCACCTACGAGCAGTACTTC.

The sample holds a few counts of this clone. This rearrangement joins TRBV5-1 to TRBJ1-2, with D perhaps TRBD1 (6 bases). Trimming removed 2 bases from V and 7 bases from J, with 9 bases in between. The germline CDR1 and CDR2 sequences are SGHRS and YFSETQ. The CDR3 sequence is 12 residues long. The CDR3 protein is CASSLQGPGYTF. CDR3 nucleotides: TGCGCCAGCAGCTTACAGGGTCCTGGCTACACCTTC.

The chain couples TRBV19 to TRBJ2-7; D ambiguous. Germline V gives CDR1 LNHDA, CDR2 SQIVND (reference sequence). With 1 base removed from V and 7 bases from J, the gap between germline ends came to 17 bases. This CDR3 is built from 15 residues. CDR3 in DNA: TGTGCCAGTAGTATAGGGGCGACCCGGCTGGAAGAGCAGTACTTC. This translates into CASSIGATRLEEQYF. The whole variable domain, filled in from reference TRBV19 and TRBJ2-7, reads DGGITQSPKYLFRKEGQNVTLSCEQNLNHDAMYWYRQDPGQGLRLIYYSQIVNDFQKGDIAEGYSVSREKKESFPLTVTSAQKNPTAFYLCASSIGATRLEEQYFGPGTRLTVT.

V gene TRBV2 combines with J gene TRBJ1-2, with TRBD1 as a possible D gene (6 bases). V gave up 3 bases and J gave up 2 bases, with 13 bases separating them. CDR1 and CDR2 (germline): SNHLY, FYNNEI. The length of the CDR3 is 15 residues. CDR3 loop: CASSEPVQGNYGYTF. The CDR3, as DNA: TGTGCCAGCAGTGAGCCGGTACAGGGCAACTATGGCTACACCTTC.

The V and J genes are TRBV3-1 (or the pseudogene TRBV3-2) and TRBJ1-1; D call uncertain. CDR1 and CDR2 from the germline V gene are LGHDT and YNNKEL (reference sequence). The CDR3 contains 14 residues. The ends were cut back, 6 bases at V and 0 bases at J, with 11 bases in the middle. The CDR3 here is CASRHIQMNTEAFF. The CDR3 region has the DNA TGTGCCAGCAGGCATATACAGATGAACACTGAAGCTTTCTTT.

The chain combines TRBV5-1 with TRBJ2-7; maybe TRBD2 (5 bases). The CDR3 is 14 amino acids. The germline gives CDR1 SGHRS, CDR2 YFSETQ. Deletions cut 1 base from V and 2 bases from J, with 10 bases between. The CDR3 nucleotides read TGCGCCAGCAGCTTGTGGACGGAGGCCTACGAGCAGTACTTC. It encodes CASSLWTEAYEQYF.

The chain recombines TRBV24-1 with TRBJ1-3; TRBD1 aligns across 7 bases. The closer fit of TRBJ2-2 to the DNA end suggests the J call may be wrong. Germline loops: CDR1 KGHDR, CDR2 SFDVKD. The CDR3 contains 14 residues. CDR3 in DNA: TGTGCCACCAGTGATGACAGGGTCACCGGGGAGCTGTTTTTT. Encoded protein: CATSDDRVTGELFF.

This clone was counted a single time. The chain has TRBV5-8 and TRBJ1-1; 10 bases agree with TRBD1. The germline V gene encodes CDR1 SGHTS and CDR2 YDEGEE. The CDR3 totals 18 residues. Trimming removed 2 bases from V and 0 bases from J; junction bases left unmatched: 10. The CDR3 coding sequence is TGTGCCAGCAGCTTTGAGACAGGGGGCGCGGGGATGAACACTGAAGCTTTCTTT. It is translated as CASSFETGGAGMNTEAFF.

The DNA of the CDR3 is TGCGCCAGCAGCCTCCCAACAGGGGCAGAGACCCAGTACTTC. Residues: CASSLPTGAETQYF. The V gene is TRBV5-1, the J gene TRBJ2-5, with TRBD1 matching 7 bases. The CDR3 extends over 14 amino acids. Germline CDR1 SGHRS, CDR2 YFSETQ. V lost 4 bases and J lost 4; bases outside the gene matches: 7. The whole variable domain, remainder taken from reference TRBV5-1 and TRBJ2-5, is KAGVTQTPRYLIKTRGQQVTLSCSPISGHRSVSWYQQTPGQGLQFLFEYFSETQRNKGNFPGRFSGRQFSNSRSEMNVSTLELGDSALYLCASSLPTGAETQYFGPGTRLLVL.

The gene calls are TRBV5-4 and TRBJ1-6; perhaps TRBD1 as D (6 bases). Trimming cost V 5 bases and J 18 bases, with 27 bases left between them. Germline assignment: CDR1 SGHNT and CDR2 YYREEE (reference sequence). This CDR3 has 15 amino acids. The CDR3 DNA reads TGTGCCAGCAGTTCCGCCGGGGTCCTGGGGACAACCTCCCACTTT. The encoded protein is CASSSAGVLGTTSHF.